One and the same sample provided the 23 T cell receptor beta chains below, sequenced in a study of cytomegalovirus exposure and HLA in healthy donors. The PCR was carried out with 60 Vbeta primers and 13 Jbeta primers. The data were produced by immunoSEQ multiplex PCR, yet TCRdb's version contains in-frame clones alone and is incomplete. This table has roughly 52,000 clones, roughly 60% appearing once. Sequenced sample: PBMCs. The receptors come from a human donor in good health.

The chain combines TRBV10-1 with TRBJ2-7; possibly TRBD2 for D (6 bases). Per the germline V gene, CDR1 is WNHNN and CDR2 is SYGVQD (reference sequence). This CDR3 region has 15 residues. V was cut by 6 bases and J by 5 bases, with 20 bases left in between. DNA for the CDR3: TGCGCCAGCAGCGCCCGCGGGGTGGAATTGAACGAGCAGTACTTC. It yields the protein CASSARGVELNEQYF.

The V and J genes are TRBV30 and TRBJ1-4; D uncertain. The CDR3 has 15 amino acids. CDR1 GTSNPN and CDR2 SVGIG come from the germline V gene (reference sequence). Between the trimmed V and J ends, which lost 4 bases and 3 bases, there was a span of 15 bases. This chain's CDR3 is CAWKPWTGANEKLFF. CDR3 nucleotide sequence: TGTGCCTGGAAACCATGGACGGGAGCTAATGAAAAACTGTTTTTT. The full variable domain, completed using reference TRBV30 and TRBJ1-4, is SQTIHQWPATLVQPVGSPLSLECTVEGTSNPNLYWYRQAAGRGLQLLFYSVGIGQISSEVPQNLSASRPQDRQFILSSKKLLLSDSGFYLCAWKPWTGANEKLFFGSGTQLSVL.

V usage is TRBV5-1 and J usage is TRBJ2-3, with 7 bases fitting TRBD2. With 4 bases clipped from V and 0 bases from J, the junction kept 2 bases outside the gene matches. CDR3 length: 14 residues. Germline V CDR1 and CDR2: SGHRS, YFSETQ. This CDR3 reads CASSGRASTDTQYF. The DNA of the CDR3 is TGCGCCAGCAGCGGGAGGGCTAGCACAGATACGCAGTATTTT.

CDR3 sequence: CASSFRQGNTEAFF. CDR3 coding DNA: TGTGCCAGCAGTTTTAGACAGGGGAACACTGAAGCTTTCTTT. The J gene is TRBJ1-1, the V gene TRBV27; the match to TRBD1 covers 7 bases. The length of the CDR3 is 14 residues. CDR1 MNHEY and CDR2 SMNVEV come from the germline V gene (reference sequence). Trimming at V came to 3 bases and at J to 1 base, leaving 2 bases not matched to a gene.

The V call is TRBV6-6, the J call TRBJ2-7, with 11 bases fitting TRBD2. The CDR3 is 14 amino acids. With 8 bases clipped from V and 2 bases from J, the junction kept 5 bases outside the gene matches. Germline values: CDR1 MNHNY, CDR2 SVGAGI (reference sequence). CDR3 DNA sequence: TGTGCCAGCCAAATAGCGGGGGGGCCCTACGAGCAGTACTTC. Translation: CASQIAGGPYEQYF.

The chain recombines TRBV15 with TRBJ1-4, with 7 positions matching TRBD1. CDR1 and CDR2 (germline): LNHNV, YYDKDF (reference sequence). There are 17 residues in the CDR3. V dropped 0 bases and J dropped 3; count of bases not matched to a gene: 7. CDR3 protein: CATSRDLGTASNEKLFF. The CDR3, as DNA: TGTGCCACCAGCAGAGATCTGGGGACAGCTTCTAATGAAAAACTGTTTTTT.

There are a few counts of this clone. V is TRBV5-1 and J is TRBJ2-5; D perhaps matches TRBD1 (5 bases). The CDR3 length is 15 residues. Germline V gives CDR1 SGHRS, CDR2 YFSETQ. V was trimmed by 4 bases and J by 7 bases, leaving 20 bases between them. The CDR3 region has the DNA TGCGCCAGCAGCGTAACAGGCGGCTCCTTGGCGACCCAGTACTTC. Translated: CASSVTGGSLATQYF. Full variable domain (outside the CDR3, taken from reference TRBV5-1 and TRBJ2-5): KAGVTQTPRYLIKTRGQQVTLSCSPISGHRSVSWYQQTPGQGLQFLFEYFSETQRNKGNFPGRFSGRQFSNSRSEMNVSTLELGDSALYLCASSVTGGSLATQYFGPGTRLLVL.

The CDR3 DNA is TGTGCCAGCAGCTATACCCGGGGTAACACCGGGGAGCTGTTTTTT. As protein: CASSYTRGNTGELFF. V is TRBV7-2 and J is TRBJ2-2; tentative D call: TRBD2 (5 bases). Germline CDR1 is SGHTA and CDR2 is FQGNSA. V lost 4 bases to trimming and J lost 2 bases, with 11 bases between them. The CDR3 totals 15 residues.

This chain uses TRBV23-1 with TRBJ2-1; D possibly corresponds to TRBD1 (6 bases). TRBV23-1 has ORF status, its function being uncertain. The CDR3 has 16 amino acids. With 2 bases removed from V and 5 bases from J, the gap between germline ends came to 16 bases. Here the CDR3 DNA reads TGCGCCAGCAGTCAAACAGGGAGACGTCTCGACAATGAGCAGTTCTTC. The encoded protein is CASSQTGRRLDNEQFF.

This chain connects TRBV7-2 to TRBJ1-1; D is unclear. V lost 5 bases and J lost 3, with 4 bases in between. The CDR3 contains 11 residues. Germline V gene sequence: CDR1 SGHTA, CDR2 FQGNSA. As DNA, the CDR3 is TGTGCCAGCAGCCGGGACACTGAAGCTTTCTTT. It codes for CASSRDTEAFF.

The DNA for the CDR3 is TGTGCCAGCAGTTCGATTATACCCGGGGGGAATGAGCAGTTCTTC. Its translation: CASSSIIPGGNEQFF. The gene calls are TRBV6-5 and TRBJ2-1; 7 nucleotides align to TRBD2. The junction had 10 bases not matched to a gene; V was cut back by 4 bases and J by 7 bases. This CDR3 has 15 residues. Germline V lookup: CDR1 MNHEY, CDR2 SVGAGI.

The chain is built from TRBV29-1 and TRBJ2-7; 8 bases are a match to TRBD1. The CDR3 has 13 residues. The V gene's germline CDR1 is SQVTM and CDR2 ANQGSEA. The V and J ends lost 5 bases and 5 bases, in that order; junction bases with no gene match: 8. This CDR3 reads CSVHYRGYNEQYF. The CDR3 nucleotides are TGCAGCGTTCATTACAGGGGGTATAACGAGCAGTACTTC.

This rearrangement joins TRBV18 to TRBJ1-3, with D hard to call. This CDR3 region has 16 residues. V was cut by 0 bases and J by 3 bases, with 12 bases left in between. Germline CDR1 is KGHSH and CDR2 is LQKENI. CDR3 amino acids: CASSPPAPPGGNTIYF. CDR3 DNA: TGTGCCAGCTCACCACCAGCACCCCCCGGTGGAAACACCATATATTTT. Combining the CDR3 with reference TRBV18 and TRBJ1-3 gives the whole variable domain NAGVMQNPRHLVRRRGQEARLRCSPMKGHSHVYWYRQLPEEGLKFMVYLQKENIIDESGMPKERFSAEFPKEGPSILRIQQVVRGDSAAYFCASSPPAPPGGNTIYFGEGSWLTVV.

The chain recombines TRBV19 with TRBJ2-3, with 15 positions matching TRBD2. The germline gives CDR1 LNHDA, CDR2 SQIVND (reference sequence). Losses at the gene ends were 4 bases for V and 1 base for J; bases not matched to a gene: 6. This CDR3 comprises 18 residues. The CDR3 sequence is CASSTRTSGGARTDTQYF. In nucleotides, the CDR3 is TGTGCCAGTAGTACCCGGACTAGCGGGGGGGCCCGCACAGATACGCAGTATTTT.

The rearrangement joins TRBV9 to TRBJ2-3; D unclear. The length of the CDR3 is 14 residues. Germline V gene sequence: CDR1 SGDLS, CDR2 YYNGEE. V was trimmed by 0 bases and J by 6 bases, leaving 11 bases between them. CDR3 coding DNA: TGTGCCAGCAGCGTAGTCGTGAAGGAGGATACGCAGTATTTT. As protein: CASSVVVKEDTQYF.

The J gene is TRBJ1-5, the V gene TRBV10-3, with 10 bases identical to TRBD1. J was trimmed by 2 bases and V by 4 bases; bases with no gene match: 5. Germline values: CDR1 ENHRY, CDR2 SYGVKD. The CDR3 length is 16 residues. The CDR3 region is CAISGDRGTGNQPQHF. The CDR3 DNA sequence: TGTGCCATCAGTGGGGACAGGGGAACGGGCAATCAGCCCCAGCATTTT.

V usage is TRBV29-1 and J usage is TRBJ1-1; a possible D gene is TRBD1 (5 bases). The germline V and J ends were trimmed by 7 bases and 5 bases, with 26 bases remaining between them. In germline, CDR1 is SQVTM, CDR2 ANQGSEA. The CDR3 extends over 16 amino acids. CDR3 residues: CSARGEPMRGGTEAFF. The DNA of the CDR3 is TGCAGCGCCCGGGGGGAACCTATGAGGGGTGGAACTGAAGCTTTCTTT. Looking up the rest from reference TRBV29-1 and TRBJ1-1 gives the full variable domain: SAVISQKPSRDICQRGTSLTIQCQVDSQVTMMFWYRQQPGQSLTLIATANQGSEATYESGFVIDKFPISRPNLTFSTLTVSNMSPEDSSIYLCSARGEPMRGGTEAFFGQGTRLTVV.

The rearrangement links TRBV5-5 to TRBJ1-3, with 10 bases that match TRBD1. Germline V lookup: CDR1 SGHKS, CDR2 YYEKEE (reference sequence). The CDR3 runs 14 residues. The V and J ends lost 1 base and 7 bases, in that order; junction bases with no gene match: 2. The CDR3 DNA reads as TGTGCCAGCAGCTTGACGGGACAGGGGAACACCATATATTTT. It codes for CASSLTGQGNTIYF.

The chain is built from TRBV5-1 and TRBJ1-2, with no clear D. Germline V gene sequence: CDR1 SGHRS, CDR2 YFSETQ. Trimming removed 0 bases at V and 3 bases at J, with 6 bases between. The CDR3 runs 13 residues. CDR3 sequence: CASSLAPDYGYTF. In DNA form, the CDR3 reads TGCGCCAGCAGCTTGGCTCCCGACTATGGCTACACCTTC. Full variable domain (missing parts from reference TRBV5-1 and TRBJ1-2): KAGVTQTPRYLIKTRGQQVTLSCSPISGHRSVSWYQQTPGQGLQFLFEYFSETQRNKGNFPGRFSGRQFSNSRSEMNVSTLELGDSALYLCASSLAPDYGYTFGSGTRLTVV.

The chain combines TRBV4-2 with TRBJ1-1, with no clear D. Trimming pared 4 bases from V and 2 bases from J, leaving 8 bases between. The CDR3 covers 13 residues. Looked up from germline, CDR1 is LGHNA and CDR2 is YNFKEQ. The CDR3 nucleotides are TGTGCCAGCAGCCCGATTAGTAACACTGAAGCTTTCTTT. Translation: CASSPISNTEAFF.

The rearrangement uses TRBV6-1 and TRBJ2-7; D perhaps matches TRBD1 (6 bases). Germline CDR1 is MNHNS and CDR2 is SASEGT. V was trimmed by 9 bases and J by 7 bases, leaving 22 bases between them. This CDR3 spans 14 amino acids. For the CDR3, the DNA is TGTGCCAGTACTGCTTGGGACACGAGGAGGGAGCAGTACTTC. This codes for CASTAWDTRREQYF.

The chain combines TRBV19 with TRBJ1-1; D perhaps matches TRBD1 (5 bases). Trimming took off 7 bases at V and 4 bases at J, with 22 bases between the two ends. Germline V gives CDR1 LNHDA, CDR2 SQIVND (reference sequence). The CDR3 extends over 16 amino acids. CDR3 nucleotides: TGTGCCAGTACCTCACTAAGGGGCGCTTTGGGCACTGAAGCTTTCTTT. Translation gives CASTSLRGALGTEAFF.

The chain joins TRBV28 to TRBJ1-4; D might be TRBD1 (5 bases). CDR3 length: 15 residues. V gave up 4 bases and J gave up 3 bases, with 12 bases separating them. Germline-derived CDR1 and CDR2 are MDHEN and SYDVKM. This chain's CDR3 is CASSSPRTPNEKLFF. CDR3 DNA sequence: TGTGCCAGCAGTTCCCCCCGGACACCTAATGAAAAACTGTTTTTT.